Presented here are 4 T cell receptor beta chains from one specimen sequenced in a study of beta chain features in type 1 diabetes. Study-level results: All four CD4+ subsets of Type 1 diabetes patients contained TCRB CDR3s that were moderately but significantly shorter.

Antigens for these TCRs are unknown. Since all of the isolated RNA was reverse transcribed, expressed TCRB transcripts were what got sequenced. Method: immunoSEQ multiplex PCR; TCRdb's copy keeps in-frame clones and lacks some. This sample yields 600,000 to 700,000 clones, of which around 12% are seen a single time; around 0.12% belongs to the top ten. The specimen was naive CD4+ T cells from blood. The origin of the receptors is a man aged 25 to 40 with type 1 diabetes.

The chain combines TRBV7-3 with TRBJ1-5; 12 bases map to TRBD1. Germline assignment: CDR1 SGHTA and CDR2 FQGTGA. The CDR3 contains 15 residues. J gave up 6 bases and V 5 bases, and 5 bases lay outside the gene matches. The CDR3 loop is CASSPGQGAGQPQHF. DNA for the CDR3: TGTGCCAGCAGCCCGGGACAGGGGGCGGGTCAGCCCCAGCATTTT.

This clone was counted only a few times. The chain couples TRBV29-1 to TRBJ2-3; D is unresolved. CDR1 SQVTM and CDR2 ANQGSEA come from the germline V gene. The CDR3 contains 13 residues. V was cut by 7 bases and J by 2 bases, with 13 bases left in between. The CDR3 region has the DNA TGCAGCGCTTCGGTAGGGCTCACAGATACGCAGTATTTT. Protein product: CSASVGLTDTQYF.

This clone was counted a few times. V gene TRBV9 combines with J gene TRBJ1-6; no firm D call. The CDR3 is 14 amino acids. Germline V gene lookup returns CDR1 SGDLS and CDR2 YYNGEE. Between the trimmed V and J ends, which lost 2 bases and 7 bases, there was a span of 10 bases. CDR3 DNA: TGTGCCAGCAGCGTCGACCCACAGAATTCACCCCTCCACTTT. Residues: CASSVDPQNSPLHF.

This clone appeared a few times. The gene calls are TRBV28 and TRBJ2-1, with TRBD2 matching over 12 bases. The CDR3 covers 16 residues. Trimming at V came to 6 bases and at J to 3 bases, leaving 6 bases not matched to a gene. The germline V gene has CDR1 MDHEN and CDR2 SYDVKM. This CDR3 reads CASSQTSGGLYNEQFF. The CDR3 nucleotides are TGTGCCAGCAGCCAAACTAGCGGGGGGCTCTACAATGAGCAGTTCTTC.